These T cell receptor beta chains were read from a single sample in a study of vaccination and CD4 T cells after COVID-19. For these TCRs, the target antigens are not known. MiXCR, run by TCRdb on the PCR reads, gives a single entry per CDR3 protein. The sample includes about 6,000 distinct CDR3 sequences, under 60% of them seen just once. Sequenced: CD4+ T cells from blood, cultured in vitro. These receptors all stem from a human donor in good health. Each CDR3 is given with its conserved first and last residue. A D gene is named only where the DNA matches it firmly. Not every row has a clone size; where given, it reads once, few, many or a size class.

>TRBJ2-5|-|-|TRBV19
TGTGCCAGTAGTATAGATCTGGCAGGAGGGGAGACCCAGTACTTC
CASSIDLAGGETQYF
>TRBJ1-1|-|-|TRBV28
TGTGCCGGCGAGCAGGGACCCATGAACACTGAAGCTTTCTTT
CAGEQGPMNTEAFF
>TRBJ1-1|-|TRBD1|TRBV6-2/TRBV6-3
TGTGCCAGCACCAAAGGACAGGCCCCGGGGACTTTCTTT
CASTKGQAPGTFF
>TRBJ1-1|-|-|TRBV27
TGTGCCAGCAGTTTAAAGATGAACACTGAAGCTTTCTTT
CASSLKMNTEAFF
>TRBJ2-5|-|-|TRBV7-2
TGTGCCAGCAGCCCTGCCAGCCAATACCAAGAGACCCAGTACTTC
CASSPASQYQETQYF
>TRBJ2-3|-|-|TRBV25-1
TGTGCCAGCAGTTATCGGACAGCTAGCACAGATACGCAGTATTTT
CASSYRTASTDTQYF
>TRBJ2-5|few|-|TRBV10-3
TGTGCCATCAGGCAGGACCGCCTTGTTAAAGAGACCCAGTACTTC
CAIRQDRLVKETQYF
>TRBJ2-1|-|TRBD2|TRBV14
TGTGCCAGCAGCCCCCTCCCGGGAGGGCGGATCAGTGAGCAGTTCTTC
CASSPLPGGRISEQFF
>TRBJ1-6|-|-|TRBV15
TGTGCCACCAGCAGAGGTGGCAGGGTTCTTTCACCCCTCCACTTT
CATSRGGRVLSPLHF
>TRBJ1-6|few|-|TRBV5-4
TGTGCCAGCAGCCATGGCAACCAGGGTAGTAATTCACCCCTCCACTTT
CASSHGNQGSNSPLHF
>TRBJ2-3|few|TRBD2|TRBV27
TGTGCCAGCAGTCCCGGAAAGCGGGGAGATACGCAGTATTTT
CASSPGKRGDTQYF
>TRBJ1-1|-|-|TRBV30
TGTGCCTGGAGTACTACAGGGTTGTGGACTGAAGCTTTCTTT
CAWSTTGLWTEAFF
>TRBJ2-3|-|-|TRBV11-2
TGTGCCAGCAGCTCACCCCGAGTCAGCACAGATACGCAGTATTTT
CASSSPRVSTDTQYF
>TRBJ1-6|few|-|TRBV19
TGTGCCAGTAGTATTGGATGGTGGGGAAACAATTCACCCCTCCACTTT
CASSIGWWGNNSPLHF
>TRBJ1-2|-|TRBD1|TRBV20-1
TGCAGTGCGCCCAAACAGGGGGCGGGTGGCTACACCTTC
CSAPKQGAGGYTF
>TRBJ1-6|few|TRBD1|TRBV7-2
TGTGCCAGCAGCTCCTACAGGGGCGGTAATTCACCCCTCCACTTT
CASSSYRGGNSPLHF
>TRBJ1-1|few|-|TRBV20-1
TGCAGTGCTAGAGATATGATCCTTATGAACACTGAAGCTTTCTTT
CSARDMILMNTEAFF
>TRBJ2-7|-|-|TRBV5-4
TGTGCCAGCAGCCCCCCCCGCACCCCGAGGGGCGAGCAGTACTTC
CASSPPRTPRGEQYF
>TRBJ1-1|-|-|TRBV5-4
TGTGCCAGCAGCCCGATAAGGGGATTGGAAGCTTTCTTT
CASSPIRGLEAFF
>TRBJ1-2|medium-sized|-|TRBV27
TGTGCCAGCAGTTTCCAGGGAACTAACTATGGCTACACCTTC
CASSFQGTNYGYTF
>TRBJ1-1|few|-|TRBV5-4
TGTGCCAGCAGCCCAAGGACAGTCAACACTGAAGCTTTCTTT
CASSPRTVNTEAFF
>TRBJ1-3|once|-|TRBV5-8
TGTGCCAGCAGCTTGTTCAAGCGGGTTGGAAACACCATATATTTT
CASSLFKRVGNTIYF
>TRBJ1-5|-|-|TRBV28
TGTGCCAGCAGTTTAGGTACCGGGACAAATAATCAGCCCCAGCATTTT
CASSLGTGTNNQPQHF
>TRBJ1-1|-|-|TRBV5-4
TGTGCCAGCAGCTTGTCGGGCAGGGTGGACACTGAAGCTTTCTTT
CASSLSGRVDTEAFF
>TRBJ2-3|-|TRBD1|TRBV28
TGTGCCAGCAGTGGGCGACAGGGGCTCGGGGCAGATACGCAGTATTTT
CASSGRQGLGADTQYF
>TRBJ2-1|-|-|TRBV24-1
TGTGCCACCAGTGGAGAGGGGGTCGGTCGGTTCGAGTACAATGAGCAGTTCTTC
CATSGEGVGRFEYNEQFF
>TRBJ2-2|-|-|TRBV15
TGTGCCACCGGAGAGAGACCCGGGGAGCTGTTTTTT
CATGERPGELFF
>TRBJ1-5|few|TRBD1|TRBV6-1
TGTGCCAGCAGTGTAGGGGACAGGGGGCCTCTTGGGTTT
CASSVGDRGPLGF
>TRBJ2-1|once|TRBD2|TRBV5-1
TGCGCCAGCCAAGACCGACTAGCGGGTTCTAATGAGCAGTTCTTC
CASQDRLAGSNEQFF
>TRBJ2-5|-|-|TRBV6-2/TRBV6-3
TGTGCCAGCAGTTATATCCAAGAGACCCAGTACTTC
CASSYIQETQYF
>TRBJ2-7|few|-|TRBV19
TGTGCCAGTAGTATTAGGCCTCGGACAGACTACGAGCAGTACTTC
CASSIRPRTDYEQYF
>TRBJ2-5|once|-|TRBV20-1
TGCAGTGCTAGCGTCGGAGGGATCCAAGAGACCCAGTACTTC
CSASVGGIQETQYF
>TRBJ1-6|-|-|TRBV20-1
TGCAGTGCTAGAGTGGCGTACCCCGATTCACCCCTCCACTTT
CSARVAYPDSPLHF